Listed here is a single T cell receptor (beta chain). These data originate in a study of control samples from healthy donors and cancer patients. The ends were cut back, 1 base at V and 3 bases at J, with 10 bases in the middle. The CDR3 extends over 14 amino acids. Germline CDR1 and CDR2: SGHNT and YYREEE (reference sequence). Measured with immunoSEQ multiplex PCR; TCRdb has only the in-frame clones, and not every one. Seen here are around 79,000 clones, 93% observed once, and the top ten hold over 1%. The specimen was PBMCs. The genes are TRBV5-4 and TRBJ1-2; TRBD1 is a possible D gene (6 bases). This TCR was recovered from a middle-aged woman with lung cancer. The CDR3 region has the DNA TGTGCCAGCAGCTTGAAAGGGGGGGACTATGGCTACACCTTC. This encodes CASSLKGGDYGYTF. Looking up the rest from reference TRBV5-4 and TRBJ1-2 gives the full variable domain: ETGVTQSPTHLIKTRGQQVTLRCSSQSGHNTVSWYQQALGQGPQFIFQYYREEENGRGNFPPRFSGLQFPNYSSELNVNALELDDSALYLCASSLKGGDYGYTFGSGTRLTVV.